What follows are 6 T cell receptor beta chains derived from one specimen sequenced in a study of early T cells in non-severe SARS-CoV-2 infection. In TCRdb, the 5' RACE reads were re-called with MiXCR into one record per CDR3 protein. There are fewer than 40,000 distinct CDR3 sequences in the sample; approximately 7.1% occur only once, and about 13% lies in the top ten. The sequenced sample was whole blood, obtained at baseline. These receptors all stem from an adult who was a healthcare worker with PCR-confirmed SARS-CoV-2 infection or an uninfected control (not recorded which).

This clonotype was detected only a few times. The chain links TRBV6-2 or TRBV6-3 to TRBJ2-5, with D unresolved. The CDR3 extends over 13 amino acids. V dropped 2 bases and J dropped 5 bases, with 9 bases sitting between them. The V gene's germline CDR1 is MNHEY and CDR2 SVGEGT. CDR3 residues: CASSYESWETQYF. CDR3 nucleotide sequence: TGTGCCAGCAGTTACGAGTCTTGGGAGACCCAGTACTTC.

Here the CDR3 DNA reads TGCAGCGCCCGACAGGGACAAGAGACCCAGTACTTC. This encodes CSARQGQETQYF. This chain connects TRBV29-1 to TRBJ2-5; 7 bases fit TRBD1. After removal of 7 bases from V and 2 bases from J, the junction contained 4 bases not matched to a gene. Germline V gene sequence: CDR1 SQVTM, CDR2 ANQGSEA. The CDR3 loop spans 12 amino acids.

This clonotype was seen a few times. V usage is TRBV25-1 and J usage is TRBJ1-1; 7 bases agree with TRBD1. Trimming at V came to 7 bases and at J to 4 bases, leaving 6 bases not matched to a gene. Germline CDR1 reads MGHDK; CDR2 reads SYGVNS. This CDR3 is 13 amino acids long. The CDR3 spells CASNLAGGTEAFF. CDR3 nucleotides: TGTGCCAGCAATCTGGCAGGGGGCACTGAAGCTTTCTTT.

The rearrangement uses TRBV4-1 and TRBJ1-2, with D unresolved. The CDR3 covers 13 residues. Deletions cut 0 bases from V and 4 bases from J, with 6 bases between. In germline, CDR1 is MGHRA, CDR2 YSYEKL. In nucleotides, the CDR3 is TGCGCCAGCAGCCAAGATTACGCCTATGGCTACACCTTC. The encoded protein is CASSQDYAYGYTF.

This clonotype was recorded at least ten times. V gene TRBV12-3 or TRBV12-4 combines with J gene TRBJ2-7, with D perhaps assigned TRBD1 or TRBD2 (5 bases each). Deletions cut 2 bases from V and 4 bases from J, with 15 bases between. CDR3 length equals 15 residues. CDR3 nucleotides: TGTGCCAGCAGTTTACGGGACGCCCGAGGGTACGAGCAGTACGTC. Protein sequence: CASSLRDARGYEQYV.

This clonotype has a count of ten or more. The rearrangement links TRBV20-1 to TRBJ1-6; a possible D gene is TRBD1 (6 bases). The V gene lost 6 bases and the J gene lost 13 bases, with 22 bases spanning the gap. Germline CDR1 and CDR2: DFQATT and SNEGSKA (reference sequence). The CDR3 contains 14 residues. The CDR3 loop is CSANLGTTRDPLHF. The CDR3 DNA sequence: TGCAGTGCCAACCTAGGGACAACTAGGGACCCCCTCCACTTT.